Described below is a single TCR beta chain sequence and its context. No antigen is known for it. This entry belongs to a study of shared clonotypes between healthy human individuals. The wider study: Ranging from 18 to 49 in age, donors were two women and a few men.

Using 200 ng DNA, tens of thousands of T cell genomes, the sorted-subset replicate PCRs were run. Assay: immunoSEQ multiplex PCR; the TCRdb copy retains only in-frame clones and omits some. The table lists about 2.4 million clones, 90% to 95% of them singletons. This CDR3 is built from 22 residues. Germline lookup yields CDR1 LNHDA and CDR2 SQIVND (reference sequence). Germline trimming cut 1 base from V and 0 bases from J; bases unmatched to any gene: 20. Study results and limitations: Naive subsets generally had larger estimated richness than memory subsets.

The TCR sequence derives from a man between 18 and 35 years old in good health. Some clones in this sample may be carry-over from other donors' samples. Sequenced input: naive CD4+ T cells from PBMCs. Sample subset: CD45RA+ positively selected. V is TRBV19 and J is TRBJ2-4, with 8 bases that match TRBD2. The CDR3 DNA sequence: TGTGCCAGTAGTATAGTATATATCTCGAGTAGCGGGACTTCCCTAGCCAAAAACATTCAGTACTTC. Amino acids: CASSIVYISSSGTSLAKNIQYF.